Listed here is a single T cell receptor beta chain. Its cognate antigen is unknown. The data belong to a study of T cell responses to AZD1222 COVID-19 vaccine. General study findings and limits: Most donors were white British, females outnumbered males, and clonal diversity was possibly underestimated.

The protocol was immunoSEQ multiplex PCR, while the TCRdb copy is restricted to in-frame clones and leaves out a portion. Of over 95,000 clones listed, about 90% are singletons. Germline CDR1 reads MNHEY; CDR2 reads SMNVEV (reference sequence). This CDR3 is 15 amino acids long. V was trimmed by 3 bases and J by 6 bases, leaving 17 bases between them. This chain joins TRBV27 and TRBJ1-1, with D possibly matching TRBD1 (6 bases). This TCR came from an adult who received the AZD1222 COVID-19 vaccine. The sample consisted of peripheral blood, taken 28 days after the second AZD1222 dose. Here the CDR3 DNA reads TGTGCCAGCAGTTTCCAAGACAGGAGAAGTTCTGAAGCTTTCTTT. It encodes CASSFQDRRSSEAFF.